Sequencing of this TCR beta chain was carried out in a study of T cell repertoires in cytomegalovirus infection. Across the whole study: Recently identified HLA-C-restricted CMV epitopes were among the peptides used.

MiXCR, run by TCRdb on the reads, gives a single entry per CDR3 protein. The sample has roughly 80,000 distinct CDR3 sequences, 20% to 30% seen once. Germline V gene lookup returns CDR1 SGHTA and CDR2 FQGNSA. CDR3 size: 18 residues. V lost 8 bases and J lost 0, with 23 bases in between. This clonotype came up many times. Its antigen remains unidentified. The rearrangement uses TRBV7-2 and TRBJ1-5, with D possibly TRBD1 on 5 matching bases. This TCR derives from a human donor in good health (CMV status not recorded). Some clones in this sample may be carry-over from other donors' samples. Sequenced here: CD8+ T cells from cultured PBMCs, sampled from culture after CMV antigen stimulation. CDR3 nucleotides: TGTGCCAGCCTCGAGCAGGGACCGACCAGAGATAGCAATCAGCCCCAGCATTTT. Its translation: CASLEQGPTRDSNQPQHF.